This note documents a single TCR beta chain sequence. CDR1 is SGDLS and CDR2 is YYNGEE in the germline V gene. The CDR3 consists of 15 residues. With 0 bases removed from V and 3 bases from J, the gap between germline ends came to 9 bases. The sample is drawn from a study of T cells in Graves' hyperthyroidism and ophthalmopathy. Drawn at first hyperthyroidism diagnosis, the blood sample preceded any ophthalmopathy symptoms. TCR beta CDR3 regions were amplified from RNA transcripts. The study used the HTBI primer set for a first-round RT-PCR of the TCR CDR3. TCRdb used MiXCR to reprocess the multiplex PCR reads, holding one entry per CDR3 protein. Here the sample spans around 380,000 distinct CDR3 sequences, roughly 13% being singletons.

The receptor comes from a man younger than 45 with Graves' hyperthyroidism that later progressed to Graves' ophthalmopathy. The sample was blood. V gene TRBV9 combines with J gene TRBJ1-4; D call uncertain. This CDR3 is CASSVGPAPNEKLFF. CDR3 DNA: TGTGCCAGCAGCGTAGGTCCTGCCCCTAATGAAAAACTGTTTTTT. The full variable domain, completed using reference TRBV9 and TRBJ1-4, is DSGVTQTPKHLITATGQRVTLRCSPRSGDLSVYWYQQSLDQGLQFLIQYYNGEERAKGNILERFSAQQFPDLHSELNLSSLELGDSALYFCASSVGPAPNEKLFFGSGTQLSVL.